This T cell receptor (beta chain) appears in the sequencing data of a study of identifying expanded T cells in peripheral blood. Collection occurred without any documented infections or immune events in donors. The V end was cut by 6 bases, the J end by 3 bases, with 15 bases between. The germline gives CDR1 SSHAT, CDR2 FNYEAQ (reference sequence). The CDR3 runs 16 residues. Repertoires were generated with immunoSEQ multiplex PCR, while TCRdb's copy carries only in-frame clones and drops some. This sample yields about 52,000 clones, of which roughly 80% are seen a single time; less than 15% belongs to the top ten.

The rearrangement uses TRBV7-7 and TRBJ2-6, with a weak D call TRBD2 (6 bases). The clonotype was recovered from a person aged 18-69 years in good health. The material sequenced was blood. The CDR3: CASSGGILGGANVLTF. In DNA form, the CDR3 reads TGTGCCAGCAGTGGGGGGATTCTTGGTGGGGCCAACGTCCTGACTTTC.